The 6 T cell receptor beta chains below all came from one sample that was sequenced in a study of blood T cell repertoires in COVID-19. Sequencing used immunoSEQ multiplex PCR; TCRdb keeps in-frame clones, though not all of them. The sample yields fewer than 100,000 clones, around 86% seen once. The source material was peripheral blood. These receptors were collected from a human donor in a cohort sampled during active COVID-19.

The chain carries TRBV11-3 and TRBJ2-4; TRBD1 might be the D (5 bases). The germline gives CDR1 SGHNT, CDR2 YENEEA. CDR3 size: 14 residues. Trimming stripped 1 base from V and 7 bases from J, with 11 bases between. The CDR3 here is CASSLGPGPNIQYF. The DNA for the CDR3 is TGTGCCAGCAGCTTAGGGCCAGGGCCGAACATTCAGTACTTC.

This chain joins TRBV5-5 and TRBJ1-2; D call uncertain. Per germline, CDR1 SGHKS and CDR2 YYEKEE (reference sequence). The CDR3 consists of 13 residues. With 3 bases removed from V and 7 bases from J, the gap between germline ends came to 13 bases. The CDR3, as DNA: TGTGCCAGCAGCTCGACCGGGTTGAGTGGCTACACCTTC. It specifies CASSSTGLSGYTF.

The chain employs TRBV5-1 and TRBJ1-1; 7 bases match TRBD1. Germline CDR1 and CDR2: SGHRS and YFSETQ. J was trimmed by 4 bases and V by 4 bases; bases with no gene match: 7. The CDR3 has 14 residues. The CDR3, as DNA: TGCGCCAGCAGCGGGGGACAGAGGAGCACTGAAGCTTTCTTT. This sequence encodes CASSGGQRSTEAFF.

This clone turned up a few times. The gene calls are TRBV2 and TRBJ2-5; 11 bases are shared with TRBD1. After removal of 4 bases from V and 4 bases from J, the junction contained 2 bases not matched to a gene. Germline V gene data show CDR1 as SNHLY and CDR2 as FYNNEI. The length of the CDR3 is 14 residues. The CDR3 DNA follows: TGTGCCAGCAGTGGGACAGGGGGCCGAGAGACCCAGTACTTC. It encodes CASSGTGGRETQYF.

The chain carries TRBV5-4 and TRBJ2-6; D is unresolved. Looked up from germline, CDR1 is SGHNT and CDR2 is YYREEE (reference sequence). The CDR3 covers 17 residues. Trimming took off 0 bases at V and 0 bases at J, with 10 bases between the two ends. The CDR3 bases are TGTGCCAGCAGCTTGGCTGAGGTTCGCTCTGGGGCCAACGTCCTGACTTTC. This codes for CASSLAEVRSGANVLTF. The whole variable domain, remainder taken from reference TRBV5-4 and TRBJ2-6, is ETGVTQSPTHLIKTRGQQVTLRCSSQSGHNTVSWYQQALGQGPQFIFQYYREEENGRGNFPPRFSGLQFPNYSSELNVNALELDDSALYLCASSLAEVRSGANVLTFGAGSRLTVL.

The CDR3 coding sequence is TGTGCCACCAGTCCGCAGGGGGTAACAGATACGCAGTATTTT. Translating it yields CATSPQGVTDTQYF. J is TRBJ2-3 and V is TRBV24-1; TRBD1 agrees at 7 bases. In germline, CDR1 is KGHDR, CDR2 SFDVKD. After removal of 6 bases from V and 3 bases from J, the junction contained 5 bases not matched to a gene. This CDR3 spans 14 amino acids.